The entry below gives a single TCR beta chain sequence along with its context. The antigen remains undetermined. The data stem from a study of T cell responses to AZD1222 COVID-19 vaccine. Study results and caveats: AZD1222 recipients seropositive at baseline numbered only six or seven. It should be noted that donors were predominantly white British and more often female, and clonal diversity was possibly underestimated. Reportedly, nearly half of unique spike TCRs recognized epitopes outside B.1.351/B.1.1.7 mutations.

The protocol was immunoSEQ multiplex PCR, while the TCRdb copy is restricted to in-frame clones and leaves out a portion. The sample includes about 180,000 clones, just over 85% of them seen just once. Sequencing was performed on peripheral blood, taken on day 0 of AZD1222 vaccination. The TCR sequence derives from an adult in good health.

CDR3 nucleotides: TGTGCCAGCACCACAACGACAGGGGCCAAAGGGGATGGCTACACCTTC. Translating gives CASTTTTGAKGDGYTF. V gene TRBV3-1 (or the pseudogene TRBV3-2) combines with J gene TRBJ1-2; 8 positions match TRBD1. Germline CDR1 and CDR2: LGHDT and YNNKEL (reference sequence). CDR3 length: 16 amino acids. V dropped 7 bases and J dropped 6; count of bases not matched to a gene: 16.